Following are 27 T cell receptor beta chains from one sample sequenced in a study of identical twins. Using its own MiXCR run on the 5' RACE reads, TCRdb lists one record per CDR3 protein. This repertoire shows approximately 410,000 distinct CDR3 sequences, about a fifth found once; its top ten account for roughly 12%. Material for sequencing was naive T cells sorted from blood. The receptors were sampled from a man between 45 and 60 years old in good health.

This clonotype occurred many times. The chain employs TRBV28 and TRBJ2-3; TRBD2 matches at 14 bases. The V and J ends lost 4 bases and 4 bases, in that order; junction bases with no gene match: 10. The germline gives CDR1 MDHEN, CDR2 SYDVKM. The CDR3 extends over 18 amino acids. The CDR3 protein is CASSSSRLAGGHADTQYF. In DNA, the CDR3 is TGTGCCAGCAGTTCCTCTAGACTAGCGGGGGGGCACGCAGATACGCAGTATTTT.

This clonotype has at least ten counts. The chain employs TRBV11-2 and TRBJ2-2; TRBD2 matches at 10 bases. V shed 1 base and J 3 bases; nucleotides not matched to a gene: 2. This CDR3 contains 16 residues. Germline CDR1 is SGHAT and CDR2 is FQNNGV. The DNA of the CDR3 is TGTGCCAGCAGCTTAGGGACTAGCGGATACACCGGGGAGCTGTTTTTT. This sequence encodes CASSLGTSGYTGELFF.

This clonotype was picked up many times. The rearrangement uses TRBV29-1 and TRBJ2-3; D is unresolved. The ends were cut back, 7 bases at V and 5 bases at J, with 10 bases in the middle. The CDR3 spans 11 residues. Germline CDR1 is SQVTM and CDR2 is ANQGSEA. The DNA of the CDR3 is TGCAGCGGATCCAAGGGAGATACGCAGTATTTT. Amino acids: CSGSKGDTQYF.

The V call is TRBV12-3 or TRBV12-4, the J call TRBJ1-2, with 7 nucleotides matching TRBD1. CDR3 length equals 15 residues. Trimming cost V 3 bases and J 8 bases; bases outside gene matches: 12. The CDR3 here is CASSFSHGQAEGYTF. The CDR3 DNA reads as TGTGCCAGCAGTTTTTCCCATGGACAGGCGGAGGGCTACACCTTC.

The chain combines TRBV25-1 with TRBJ2-7; tentatively, D is TRBD2 (6 bases). V was cut by 2 bases and J by 7 bases, with 18 bases left in between. CDR1 is MGHDK, CDR2 SYGVNS, per germline. The CDR3 is 15 amino acids. The CDR3, as DNA: TGTGCCAGCAGTGAACCCGGTAGCGGTGCAAGGGAGCAGTACTTC. As protein: CASSEPGSGAREQYF.

Ten or more counts support this clonotype. The V call is TRBV30, the J call TRBJ2-5, with D perhaps matching TRBD1 (6 bases). V lost 0 bases and J 4 bases, leaving 6 bases between the germline ends. Per the germline V gene, CDR1 is GTSNPN and CDR2 is SVGIG (reference sequence). The CDR3 length is 12 residues. CDR3 nucleotides: TGTGCCTGGAGTGTACAGGGAGAGACCCAGTACTTC. As protein: CAWSVQGETQYF.

This clonotype was recorded a few times. V and J are TRBV20-1 and TRBJ2-1; no definite D call. This CDR3 contains 13 residues. Per germline, CDR1 DFQATT and CDR2 SNEGSKA (reference sequence). V was clipped by 3 bases and J by 2 bases, with 8 bases between them. The chain's CDR3 is CSARDDPYNEQFF. The CDR3, as DNA: TGCAGTGCTAGGGACGATCCCTACAATGAGCAGTTCTTC.

J is TRBJ2-7 and V is TRBV20-1; no firm D call. CDR1 and CDR2 (germline): DFQATT, SNEGSKA (reference sequence). With 1 base removed from V and 0 bases from J, the gap between germline ends came to 10 bases. The CDR3 has 14 residues. In nucleotides, the CDR3 is TGCAGTGCTAGAGGTAGGGATGTCTCCTACGAGCAGTACTTC. Protein product: CSARGRDVSYEQYF.

The DNA of the CDR3 is TGCGCCAGCAGCTACGGGACTAGCGTACACACAGATACGCAGTATTTT. Translating it yields CASSYGTSVHTDTQYF. V is TRBV4-3 and J is TRBJ2-3; TRBD2 agrees at 10 bases. The CDR3 runs 16 residues. Germline CDR1 reads LGHNA; CDR2 reads YSLEER. V dropped 5 bases and J dropped 2; count of bases not matched to a gene: 7.

To note about this clonotype: A much larger clone differs from this one at a single base, so this may be a read error. The chain is built from TRBV7-2 and TRBJ2-7; D is ambiguous. Germline values: CDR1 SGHTA, CDR2 FQGNSA. The CDR3 loop spans 16 amino acids. The CDR3 DNA sequence: TGTGCCAGCAGCTTATATGCGACATCGAGCTCCGACGAGCAGTACTTC. It specifies CASSLYATSSSDEQYF.

This clonotype appeared many times. V and J are TRBV19 and TRBJ2-2, with 8 bases lining up with TRBD1. The CDR3 contains 14 residues. V was clipped by 6 bases and J by 2 bases; unmatched bases: 2. Germline loops: CDR1 LNHDA, CDR2 SQIVND (reference sequence). The CDR3 loop is CASRTGANTGELFF. In nucleotides, the CDR3 is TGTGCCAGTAGGACAGGGGCCAACACCGGGGAGCTGTTTTTT.

The chain recombines TRBV6-2 or TRBV6-3 with TRBJ2-1; D is possibly TRBD1 or TRBD2 (5 bases each). V lost 6 bases, J lost 9 bases, and 18 bases lay in between. Germline loops: CDR1 MNHEY, CDR2 SVGEGT. CDR3 length: 14 residues. The CDR3 loop reads CASRAWDPTGEQFF. The CDR3, as DNA: TGTGCCAGCAGAGCCTGGGACCCCACGGGTGAGCAGTTCTTC.

This clonotype occurred a few times. This chain links TRBV12-3 or TRBV12-4 with TRBJ2-2; the D gene is possibly TRBD2 (6 bases). CDR3 length equals 11 residues. Trimming left V 8 bases short and J 6 bases short, with 7 bases between. The CDR3 DNA reads as TGTGCCAGCGGAGGGGCCGGGGAGCTGTTTTTT. Translated, it gives CASGGAGELFF.

This clonotype is a singleton in its sample. The chain employs TRBV30 and TRBJ2-2; no clear D gene. The CDR3 extends over 10 amino acids. Germline CDR1 reads GTSNPN; CDR2 reads SVGIG (reference sequence). V lost 8 bases and J 5 bases, leaving 6 bases between the germline ends. CDR3: CAGVTGELFF. As DNA, the CDR3 is TGTGCCGGGGTAACCGGGGAGCTGTTTTTT.

The rearrangement joins TRBV10-3 to TRBJ2-2; D might be TRBD1 (5 bases). In germline, CDR1 is ENHRY, CDR2 SYGVKD. CDR3 size: 16 residues. V was trimmed by 0 bases and J by 6 bases, leaving 14 bases between them. In DNA form, the CDR3 reads TGTGCCATCAGTGAGTCGGGGCGCGTTAACCCCGGGGAGCTGTTTTTT. It yields the protein CAISESGRVNPGELFF.

This clonotype has a count of ten or more. The rearrangement joins TRBV20-1 to TRBJ2-3, with D possibly TRBD2 on 5 matching bases. The germline V gene has CDR1 DFQATT and CDR2 SNEGSKA (reference sequence). Trimming took 3 bases from V and 5 from J, leaving 18 bases between them. The CDR3 sequence is 15 residues long. CDR3 in amino acids: CSARGSSVGIDTQYF. CDR3 DNA: TGCAGTGCTAGGGGGAGTAGCGTCGGAATAGATACGCAGTATTTT.

Many counts were recorded for this clonotype. The V call is TRBV25-1, the J call TRBJ1-2; 9 bases fit TRBD1. CDR3 length: 14 amino acids. Germline CDR1 MGHDK, CDR2 SYGVNS. V lost 8 bases and J lost 4; bases outside the gene matches: 8. CDR3 residues: CASGTGTGIYGYTF. CDR3 nucleotide sequence: TGTGCCAGCGGGACAGGGACAGGTATCTATGGCTACACCTTC.

The chain uses TRBV16 and TRBJ1-1; 9 bases are shared with TRBD1. The CDR3 is 15 amino acids. The ends lost 3 bases at V and 5 bases at J; junction bases unmatched: 7. Germline CDR1 and CDR2: KGHSY and FQNENV. CDR3 loop: CASSQTQGALTEAFF. In DNA, the CDR3 is TGTGCCAGCAGCCAGACACAGGGGGCGTTAACTGAAGCTTTCTTT.

In this sample, this clonotype turned up many times. The rearrangement joins TRBV12-3 or TRBV12-4 to TRBJ2-3; D remains ambiguous. This CDR3 is built from 15 residues. V shed 3 bases and J shed 0 bases, with 10 bases lying between them. In DNA, the CDR3 is TGTGCCAGCAGTTTCGCAGGTAGTAGCACAGATACGCAGTATTTT. Its protein is CASSFAGSSTDTQYF.

This clonotype has more than one count but fewer than ten. This rearrangement joins TRBV6-5 to TRBJ2-7; the D gene is possibly TRBD2 (7 bases). Germline CDR1 and CDR2: MNHEY and SVGAGI. The CDR3 totals 15 residues. The V end was cut by 2 bases, the J end by 5 bases, with 16 bases between. CDR3 coding DNA: TGTGCCAGCAGTTACAACGGCGGGGGCCCCAACGAGCAGTACTTC. Encoded protein: CASSYNGGGPNEQYF.

This clonotype was detected only a few times. The rearrangement uses TRBV29-1 and TRBJ1-4; D possibly corresponds to TRBD1 (6 bases). The V end was cut by 4 bases, the J end by 8 bases, with 17 bases between. Per germline, CDR1 SQVTM and CDR2 ANQGSEA. This CDR3 is built from 14 residues. CDR3 loop: CSVGGGLSDEKLFF. For the CDR3, the DNA is TGCAGCGTTGGGGGGGGCCTTTCGGACGAAAAACTGTTTTTT.

This clonotype was seen only once. This chain uses TRBV20-1 with TRBJ2-7; 8 bases map to TRBD2. The CDR3 consists of 15 residues. The germline V gene encodes CDR1 DFQATT and CDR2 SNEGSKA (reference sequence). J lost 5 bases, V lost 3 bases, and 12 bases had no gene match. CDR3 in DNA: TGCAGTGCTAGTCCCTCAAGCGGGAGCATCCACGAGCAGTACTTC. Residues: CSASPSSGSIHEQYF.

This chain joins TRBV4-1 and TRBJ1-4; TRBD1 might be the D (6 bases). With 0 bases removed from V and 2 bases from J, the gap between germline ends came to 16 bases. CDR3 length equals 18 residues. The germline V gene has CDR1 MGHRA and CDR2 YSYEKL. CDR3 residues: CASSQDLAGRGTNEKLFF. CDR3 in DNA: TGCGCCAGCAGCCAAGATTTAGCAGGGAGGGGGACTAATGAAAAACTGTTTTTT.

This rearrangement joins TRBV29-1 to TRBJ2-5; D may correspond to TRBD1 or TRBD2 (5 bases each). This CDR3 has 11 amino acids. Germline V lookup: CDR1 SQVTM, CDR2 ANQGSEA. The germline V and J ends were trimmed by 7 bases and 4 bases, with 10 bases remaining between them. The chain's CDR3 is CSAGTRETQYF. CDR3 sequence (DNA): TGCAGCGCCGGGACCCGAGAGACCCAGTACTTC.

The sample holds many counts of this clonotype. This chain connects TRBV29-1 to TRBJ1-2; no clear D. The CDR3 has 11 residues. The V gene lost 3 bases and the J gene lost 4 bases, with 6 bases spanning the gap. The germline V gene has CDR1 SQVTM and CDR2 ANQGSEA. CDR3 protein: CSVEVGYGYTF. The CDR3, as DNA: TGCAGCGTTGAGGTCGGCTATGGCTACACCTTC.

This clonotype was counted between two and nine times. The chain links TRBV6-1 to TRBJ2-1; 13 bases map to TRBD2. This CDR3 contains 15 residues. Germline values: CDR1 MNHNS, CDR2 SASEGT. V trimming: 6 bases; J trimming: 7 bases; junction bases outside the gene matches: 6. This chain's CDR3 is CASRRGTSGENEQFF. The CDR3 DNA is TGTGCCAGCAGACGAGGGACTAGCGGGGAAAATGAGCAGTTCTTC.

V is TRBV20-1 and J is TRBJ2-1; 7 bases line up with TRBD1. The V and J ends lost 0 bases and 7 bases, in that order; junction bases with no gene match: 6. Germline assignment: CDR1 DFQATT and CDR2 SNEGSKA (reference sequence). The CDR3 is 14 residues long. Here the CDR3 reads CSARDRGLRNEQFF. In DNA form, the CDR3 reads TGCAGTGCTAGAGATAGGGGGCTAAGAAATGAGCAGTTCTTC.